Presented here are 29 T cell receptor beta chains from one specimen sequenced in a study of T cells after yellow fever vaccination. TCRdb redid the calling of the 5' RACE reads with MiXCR, one entry per CDR3 protein. The table records approximately 300,000 distinct CDR3 sequences, roughly 10% of them present only once. The material was CD4+ T cells sorted from PBMCs, obtained 45 days after the yellow fever booster vaccination. These receptors all come from a man between 18 and 29 years old who received the YFV17D yellow fever vaccine.

Ten or more counts support this clonotype. This chain connects TRBV28 to TRBJ1-2, with 8 bases aligning to TRBD1. V was clipped by 3 bases and J by 4 bases; unmatched bases: 7. The CDR3 contains 15 residues. Per the germline V gene, CDR1 is MDHEN and CDR2 is SYDVKM. The CDR3 loop is CASSFEQGDVYGYTF. DNA for the CDR3: TGTGCCAGCAGTTTCGAACAGGGGGATGTCTATGGCTACACCTTC.

V gene TRBV6-1 combines with J gene TRBJ1-4; D remains ambiguous. This CDR3 contains 15 residues. The V and J ends lost 5 bases and 4 bases respectively, with 14 bases between them. CDR1 and CDR2 (germline): MNHNS, SASEGT. CDR3 bases: TGTGCCAGCAGTCCCCGCGGAGGCCTTAATGAAAAACTGTTTTTT. This encodes CASSPRGGLNEKLFF.

A few counts support this clonotype. This chain uses TRBV20-1 with TRBJ2-3; TRBD2 aligns across 11 bases. The ends lost 4 bases at V and 4 bases at J; junction bases unmatched: 10. The V gene's germline CDR1 is DFQATT and CDR2 SNEGSKA (reference sequence). This CDR3 comprises 16 residues. In DNA, the CDR3 is TGCAGTGCTACTCAATTAGCGGGGGGGCCGTCAGATACGCAGTATTTT. Encoded protein: CSATQLAGGPSDTQYF.

The chain links TRBV18 to TRBJ2-6, with D perhaps being TRBD1 or TRBD2 (6 bases each). V was clipped by 3 bases and J by 0 bases, with 12 bases between them. The CDR3 totals 17 residues. Germline CDR1 reads KGHSH; CDR2 reads LQKENI. CDR3 in amino acids: CASSPYGGGSGANVLTF. The CDR3 nucleotides are TGTGCCAGCTCACCCTACGGGGGCGGCTCTGGGGCCAACGTCCTGACTTTC. Full variable domain (rest looked up from reference TRBV18 and TRBJ2-6): NAGVMQNPRHLVRRRGQEARLRCSPMKGHSHVYWYRQLPEEGLKFMVYLQKENIIDESGMPKERFSAEFPKEGPSILRIQQVVRGDSAAYFCASSPYGGGSGANVLTFGAGSRLTVL.

This clonotype was seen repeatedly, ten times or more. This chain uses TRBV6-1 with TRBJ1-2, with a tentative D call TRBD1 (6 bases). The CDR3 has 13 amino acids. The germline gives CDR1 MNHNS, CDR2 SASEGT. The ends were cut back, 6 bases at V and 3 bases at J, with 11 bases in the middle. CDR3 coding DNA: TGTGCCAGCAGCGCACAGGGCGACTATGGCTACACCTTC. It is translated as CASSAQGDYGYTF.

The chain recombines TRBV5-1 with TRBJ2-1, with 10 bases identical to TRBD2. Germline V gene data show CDR1 as SGHRS and CDR2 as YFSETQ. After removal of 4 bases from V and 0 bases from J, the junction contained 4 bases not matched to a gene. This CDR3 is built from 16 residues. For the CDR3, the DNA is TGCGCCAGCAGCATCCCTAGCGGGGGCTCCTACAATGAGCAGTTCTTC. Translating it yields CASSIPSGGSYNEQFF.

Only a few counts were recorded for this clonotype. The rearrangement joins TRBV12-5 to TRBJ2-2; D could derive from TRBD1 or TRBD2 (5 bases each). This CDR3 contains 15 residues. Germline-derived CDR1 and CDR2 are LGHNT and FRNRAP. Trimming removed 4 bases at V and 6 bases at J, with 15 bases between. CDR3 bases: TGTGCTAGTGGTTCCGGGACCTTCTCCCCCGGGGAGCTGTTTTTT. It encodes CASGSGTFSPGELFF.

This chain connects TRBV27 to TRBJ1-2, with D uncertain. Germline V gene sequence: CDR1 MNHEY, CDR2 SMNVEV (reference sequence). CDR3 length: 13 residues. V lost 5 bases and J lost 6, with 13 bases in between. CDR3 sequence reads: CASSHQDLDGYTF. As DNA, the CDR3 is TGTGCCAGCAGTCACCAGGATCTAGATGGCTACACCTTC.

This clonotype has a handful of counts. V usage is TRBV6-2 or TRBV6-3 and J usage is TRBJ2-3, with 7 nucleotides matching TRBD2. Germline V gives CDR1 MNHEY, CDR2 SVGEGT. This CDR3 is 19 amino acids long. Losses at the gene ends were 6 bases for V and 0 bases for J; bases not matched to a gene: 18. The CDR3 reads CASSSYGAGVLPSTDTQYF. The CDR3 DNA sequence: TGTGCCAGCAGCTCCTACGGGGCGGGGGTGTTACCTAGCACAGATACGCAGTATTTT.

The V gene is TRBV6-5, the J gene TRBJ2-5, with 15 bases that match TRBD2. The CDR3 is 17 residues long. Germline V gene data show CDR1 as MNHEY and CDR2 as SVGAGI. V lost 5 bases, J lost 5 bases, and 9 bases stayed unmatched. CDR3 region: CASSPGRTSGRVETQYF. In DNA, the CDR3 is TGTGCCAGCAGTCCCGGACGGACTAGCGGGAGGGTGGAGACCCAGTACTTC.

The gene calls are TRBV6-2 or TRBV6-3 and TRBJ2-2; 11 bases match TRBD1. V lost 2 bases, J lost 4 bases, and 3 bases stayed unmatched. This CDR3 has 16 amino acids. Germline CDR1 reads MNHEY; CDR2 reads SVGEGT. CDR3 nucleotide sequence: TGTGCCAGCAGTTACGCCGGGACAGGGGGCACCGGGGAGCTGTTTTTT. Translation: CASSYAGTGGTGELFF.

This clonotype was seen more than once but under ten times. The chain is built from TRBV5-1 and TRBJ2-7, with a possible D match to TRBD2 (6 bases). CDR3 length: 15 residues. Trimming shortened V by 0 bases and J by 3 bases, and 13 bases separated the two germline ends. Germline V gene sequence: CDR1 SGHRS, CDR2 YFSETQ. The CDR3 DNA follows: TGCGCCAGCAGCTTGGCCGGGGGTGACTACTACGAGCAGTACTTC. The encoded protein is CASSLAGGDYYEQYF.

In this sample, this clonotype turned up many times. The chain combines TRBV7-9 with TRBJ2-3; TRBD1 aligns across 7 bases. The CDR3 loop spans 14 amino acids. The germline CDR1 and CDR2 sequences are SEHNR and FQNEAQ (reference sequence). The J segment lost 4 bases and the V segment lost 5 bases, leaving 6 bases of the junction unmatched. CDR3 in DNA: TGTGCCAGCAGCCTGGACAGGACGTCAGATACGCAGTATTTT. This gives the protein CASSLDRTSDTQYF.

There are a few counts of this clonotype. This sequence joins TRBV6-2 or TRBV6-3 and TRBJ2-2; tentatively, D is TRBD1 (5 bases). The V and J ends lost 2 bases and 3 bases respectively, with 16 bases between them. The CDR3 is 17 amino acids. Germline values: CDR1 MNHEY, CDR2 SVGEGT. This CDR3 is CASSYQTTGADTGELFF. CDR3 DNA: TGTGCCAGCAGTTACCAGACAACAGGCGCGGACACCGGGGAGCTGTTTTTT.

V gene TRBV2 combines with J gene TRBJ1-1; D is possibly TRBD1 (5 bases). This CDR3 comprises 14 residues. Trimming removed 4 bases at V and 6 bases at J, with 15 bases between. Germline CDR1 SNHLY, CDR2 FYNNEI. The CDR3 DNA sequence: TGTGCCAGCAGTGGGGGGGGTCCGGGCGCTGAAGCTTTCTTT. This sequence encodes CASSGGGPGAEAFF. The full variable domain, with the rest looked up from reference TRBV2 and TRBJ1-1, is EPEVTQTPSHQVTQMGQEVILRCVPISNHLYFYWYRQILGQKVEFLVSFYNNEISEKSEIFDDQFSVERPDGSNFTLKIRSTKLEDSAMYFCASSGGGPGAEAFFGQGTRLTVV.

The V call is TRBV4-1, the J call TRBJ2-1; D is ambiguous. V was cut by 0 bases and J by 2 bases, with 11 bases left in between. The V gene's germline CDR1 is MGHRA and CDR2 YSYEKL. The CDR3 runs to 16 residues. CDR3 coding DNA: TGCGCCAGCAGCCAAGATGGGGTCCAGACCTACAATGAGCAGTTCTTC. Protein product: CASSQDGVQTYNEQFF.

This chain connects TRBV7-9 to TRBJ2-4, with D possibly TRBD2 on 6 matching bases. This CDR3 spans 12 amino acids. Trimming took off 10 bases at V and 15 bases at J, with 22 bases between the two ends. Germline assignment: CDR1 SEHNR and CDR2 FQNEAQ (reference sequence). The CDR3 DNA sequence: TGTGCCACCAGGGAGGATGAAAACATCCTGTACTTC. It codes for CATREDENILYF.

V and J are TRBV30 and TRBJ1-1; 9 positions match TRBD1. V dropped 4 bases and J dropped 5; count of bases not matched to a gene: 5. Looked up from germline, CDR1 is GTSNPN and CDR2 is SVGIG (reference sequence). This CDR3 region has 13 residues. The CDR3 sequence: CAWTRQGDTEAFF. In DNA, the CDR3 is TGTGCCTGGACTAGACAGGGGGATACTGAAGCTTTCTTT.

This clonotype has more than one count but fewer than ten. The chain has TRBV6-2 or TRBV6-3 and TRBJ1-5; 7 bases map to TRBD1. The CDR3 has 13 amino acids. V gave up 5 bases and J gave up 7 bases; unmatched junction bases: 5. The germline CDR1 and CDR2 sequences are MNHEY and SVGEGT. The DNA of the CDR3 is TGTGCCAGCAGTCCGACAGGGCTCCAGCCCCAGCATTTT. This gives the protein CASSPTGLQPQHF.

This clonotype has only a few counts. The chain uses TRBV19 and TRBJ2-7; no definite D call. The germline V and J ends were trimmed by 6 bases and 2 bases, with 17 bases remaining between them. The CDR3 contains 15 residues. The germline gives CDR1 LNHDA, CDR2 SQIVND (reference sequence). As DNA, the CDR3 is TGTGCCAGTAGCAACCTCGGGCTACTAACCTACGAGCAGTACTTC. It codes for CASSNLGLLTYEQYF.

This clonotype was counted only a few times. V usage is TRBV6-2 or TRBV6-3 and J usage is TRBJ2-3, with D possibly matching TRBD2 (5 bases). CDR3 length equals 16 residues. V lost 8 bases and J 8 bases, leaving 26 bases between the germline ends. Germline V gene data show CDR1 as MNHEY and CDR2 as SVGEGT. CDR3 residues: CASGTSTSGPRGTQYF. In DNA, the CDR3 is TGTGCCAGCGGAACTTCCACGAGCGGCCCCCGGGGTACGCAGTATTTT.

The rearrangement links TRBV7-2 to TRBJ1-1; tentatively, D is TRBD1 (6 bases). The CDR3 length is 13 residues. V dropped 1 base and J dropped 7 bases, with 10 bases sitting between them. Germline V gene lookup returns CDR1 SGHTA and CDR2 FQGNSA. The CDR3 loop reads CASSLEGVIEAFF. Here the CDR3 DNA reads TGTGCCAGCAGCTTAGAGGGGGTCATTGAAGCTTTCTTT.

This clonotype was detected a few times. This sequence joins TRBV10-3 and TRBJ1-2; 7 positions agree with TRBD1. V lost 3 bases and J lost 2; bases outside the gene matches: 9. This CDR3 has 16 amino acids. Germline CDR1 and CDR2: ENHRY and SYGVKD. CDR3 DNA: TGTGCCATCAGTGACCTAAGACAGGGACTAAACTATGGCTACACCTTC. It specifies CAISDLRQGLNYGYTF.

V is TRBV25-1 and J is TRBJ1-6, with unresolved D. The CDR3 has 13 amino acids. The ends were cut back, 6 bases at V and 8 bases at J, with 11 bases in the middle. CDR1 is MGHDK and CDR2 is SYGVNS in the germline V gene. The CDR3 sequence: CASRVDYDSPLHF. Here the CDR3 DNA reads TGTGCCAGCAGAGTGGACTACGATTCACCCCTCCACTTT.

The table lists this clonotype with a few counts. V gene TRBV9 combines with J gene TRBJ2-7; 12 nucleotides line up with TRBD1. Germline CDR1 is SGDLS and CDR2 is YYNGEE. With 4 bases clipped from V and 6 bases from J, the junction kept 5 bases outside the gene matches. The CDR3 extends over 14 amino acids. The CDR3 bases are TGTGCCAGCAGCCCCAGGGACAGGGGGCGCGAGCAGTACTTC. Encoded protein: CASSPRDRGREQYF.

This chain links TRBV3-2 with TRBJ2-3; the D call TRBD2 from the table was never checked on the DNA. TRBV3-2 is given as a pseudogene. The CDR3 has 17 amino acids. This CDR3 is CASSQEWLAGGTDTQYF. As DNA, the CDR3 is TGTGCCAGCAGCCAAGAGTGGCTAGCGGGGGGGACAGATACGCAGTATTTT.

J is TRBJ2-6 and V is TRBV5-4; D is undetermined. V lost 0 bases, J lost 0 bases, and 7 bases lay in between. CDR1 is SGHNT, CDR2 YYREEE, per germline (reference sequence). The CDR3 loop spans 16 amino acids. The CDR3 is CASSLEPLSGANVLTF. DNA of the CDR3: TGTGCCAGCAGCTTGGAGCCCCTCTCTGGGGCCAACGTCCTGACTTTC.

The V call is TRBV19, the J call TRBJ2-7; TRBD1 aligns across 9 bases. V dropped 3 bases and J dropped 5; count of bases not matched to a gene: 8. CDR1 is LNHDA, CDR2 SQIVND, per germline (reference sequence). The CDR3 runs to 15 residues. The CDR3 DNA is TGTGCCAGTAGTATGGAGGACAGGGGCCCCCACGAGCAGTACTTC. It translates to CASSMEDRGPHEQYF.

In nucleotides, the CDR3 is TGTGCCAGCAGCCCGGGGGCGACCTACGAGCAGTACGTC. Its translation is CASSPGATYEQYV. The chain joins TRBV28 to TRBJ2-7; D is perhaps TRBD1 or TRBD2 (6 bases each). V shed 6 bases and J shed 2 bases, with 11 bases lying between them. The CDR3 runs to 13 residues. Germline lookup yields CDR1 MDHEN and CDR2 SYDVKM.